This TCR beta chain came from a study of cytomegalovirus exposure and HLA in healthy donors. General study points: Earlier findings revealed that most TCR beta V segments proved productive either about 90% or about 30% of the time. HLA alleles showed associations with some 17,000 TCR beta sequences in a later analysis, at a 0.05 false discovery rate.

This clone was found a few times. Antigen: not known. PCR employed 60 Vbeta and 13 Jbeta primers. Libraries were prepared by immunoSEQ multiplex PCR; TCRdb keeps only in-frame clonotypes and omits some of them. The profile shows more than 80,000 clones, roughly four fifths of them singletons. J gave up 5 bases and V 5 bases, and 10 bases lay outside the gene matches. The CDR3 is 15 amino acids. Germline CDR1 reads SEHNR; CDR2 reads FQNEAQ (reference sequence). These donors, healthy bone marrow donors, were studied. Sample: PBMCs. The TCR was taken from a male donor in good health and CMV-seropositive. The chain joins TRBV7-9 to TRBJ1-1; 8 positions match TRBD1. The CDR3 spells CASSPRETGVTEAFF. Written as DNA, the CDR3 is TGTGCCAGCAGCCCAAGGGAGACAGGGGTGACTGAAGCTTTCTTT. The full variable domain, in which reference TRBV7-9 and TRBJ1-1 provide the parts outside the CDR3, is DTGVSQNPRHKITKRGQNVTFRCDPISEHNRLYWYRQTLGQGPEFLTYFQNEAQLEKSRLLSDRFSAERPKGSFSTLEIQRTEQGDSAMYLCASSPRETGVTEAFFGQGTRLTVV.